These 28 T cell receptor beta chains came from one sample sequenced in a study of radiation and T cells in renal cell carcinoma. Time point of the sample: blood 2 weeks post-SBRT. Noted treatment: 15 Gy SBRT to primary tumor, nephrectomy 4 weeks later. The protocol was immunoSEQ multiplex PCR, while the TCRdb copy is restricted to in-frame clones and leaves out a portion. Of 70,000 to 90,000 clones in the sample, approximately 86% were seen once. Sequences were derived from blood, sampled from a patient whose treatment included radiotherapy and nephrectomy. Receptor source: a woman between 50 and 59 years old with renal cell carcinoma.

DNA for the CDR3: TGTGCCAGTAGTCCGGGACCGCTGCGGACCCAGTACTTC. Translating it yields CASSPGPLRTQYF. The V gene is TRBV19, the J gene TRBJ2-5; D possibly uses TRBD1 or TRBD2 (5 bases each). The V gene's germline CDR1 is LNHDA and CDR2 SQIVND (reference sequence). Trimming took off 5 bases at V and 7 bases at J, with 14 bases between the two ends. The CDR3 extends over 13 amino acids.

The CDR3, as DNA: TGTGCCAGCAGTTTATTCCGGGACAGTGAAGCTTTCTTT. Its translation: CASSLFRDSEAFF. The rearrangement uses TRBV27 and TRBJ1-1; 7 bases agree with TRBD1. The CDR3 is 13 residues long. CDR1 and CDR2 from the germline V gene are MNHEY and SMNVEV (reference sequence). The ends lost 1 base at V and 7 bases at J; junction bases unmatched: 3.

V usage is TRBV30 and J usage is TRBJ1-5; 7 nucleotides match TRBD1. This CDR3 has 11 amino acids. The germline V gene has CDR1 GTSNPN and CDR2 SVGIG (reference sequence). The V gene end was trimmed by 2 bases and the J gene end by 12 bases; junction bases not matched to a gene: 4. In DNA form, the CDR3 reads TGTGCCTGGAGTCTAGACAGGGTCCAGCATTTT. Protein: CAWSLDRVQHF.

The chain links TRBV28 to TRBJ1-1, with 8 bases aligning to TRBD1. CDR1 is MDHEN and CDR2 is SYDVKM in the germline V gene. V gave up 9 bases and J gave up 0 bases; unmatched junction bases: 6. The CDR3 runs 14 residues. CDR3 nucleotide sequence: TGTGCCAGTAGACAGGGGAACATGAACACTGAAGCTTTCTTT. Encoded protein: CASRQGNMNTEAFF.

V and J are TRBV10-3 and TRBJ2-7, with 8 bases identical to TRBD1. The junction had 4 bases not matched to a gene; V was cut back by 3 bases and J by 0 bases. The CDR3 extends over 15 amino acids. Germline CDR1 and CDR2: ENHRY and SYGVKD. Here the CDR3 reads CAISEGQGFSYEQYF. CDR3 coding DNA: TGTGCCATCAGTGAAGGACAGGGCTTCTCCTACGAGCAGTACTTC.

V and J are TRBV6-6 and TRBJ2-3; perhaps TRBD2 as D (6 bases). Trimming left V 2 bases short and J 0 bases short, with 12 bases between. The CDR3 sequence is 16 residues long. Germline-derived CDR1 and CDR2 are MNHNY and SVGAGI (reference sequence). CDR3 residues: CASSYNWGLSTDTQYF. The CDR3 nucleotides read TGTGCCAGCAGTTACAATTGGGGACTCAGCACAGATACGCAGTATTTT.

The rearrangement links TRBV7-2 to TRBJ2-2, with D maybe TRBD2 (5 bases). Per germline, CDR1 SGHTA and CDR2 FQGNSA. V lost 2 bases and J 4 bases, leaving 11 bases between the germline ends. The CDR3 loop spans 15 amino acids. The CDR3, as DNA: TGTGCCAGCAGCTTAAGCGGCTACCGCACCGGGGAGCTGTTTTTT. The encoded protein is CASSLSGYRTGELFF.

The chain is built from TRBV14 and TRBJ2-1; 15 nucleotides line up with TRBD2. V dropped 0 bases and J dropped 10; count of bases not matched to a gene: 7. The CDR3 is 17 residues long. The germline gives CDR1 SGHDN, CDR2 FVKESK. CDR3 sequence (DNA): TGTGCCAGCAGCCAAGAGTGGACTAGCGGGAGGGCCCCGGAGCAGTTCTTC. This translates into CASSQEWTSGRAPEQFF.

The V gene is TRBV7-2, the J gene TRBJ2-1; 8 nucleotides align to TRBD2. With V trimmed by 0 bases and J by 9 bases, 13 bases remained unmatched. The CDR3 is 17 amino acids. From germline, CDR1 is SGHTA and CDR2 FQGNSA. The CDR3 region has the DNA TGTGCCAGCAGCTTAGCAAGCGGGAGTGTCCCATCGGGTGAGCAGTTCTTC. Its protein product is CASSLASGSVPSGEQFF.

The chain uses TRBV11-2 and TRBJ2-3; the D is unclear. Trimming cost V 0 bases and J 2 bases, with 6 bases left between them. Germline V gives CDR1 SGHAT, CDR2 FQNNGV. The CDR3 is 14 amino acids. This CDR3 is CASSLERATDTQYF. The CDR3 nucleotides are TGTGCCAGCAGCTTAGAAAGGGCCACAGATACGCAGTATTTT.

The CDR3 region is CASSPQGIGEQFF. The CDR3 DNA is TGTGCCAGCTCACCACAGGGGATCGGAGAGCAGTTCTTC. The V call is TRBV18, the J call TRBJ2-1, with D tentatively TRBD1 (5 bases). V was pared by 1 base and J by 10 bases, with 11 bases between. The CDR3 spans 13 residues. The germline gives CDR1 KGHSH, CDR2 LQKENI.

The J gene is TRBJ2-5, the V gene TRBV30, with D unresolved. The CDR3 is 14 residues long. The V gene's germline CDR1 is GTSNPN and CDR2 SVGIG (reference sequence). The germline V and J ends were trimmed by 0 bases and 3 bases, with 11 bases remaining between them. The CDR3 nucleotides are TGTGCCTGGAGTGTCGGCGACCGTGAAGAGACCCAGTACTTC. Protein: CAWSVGDREETQYF.

This clone turned up a few times. V is TRBV2 and J is TRBJ1-5; a weak D match, TRBD1 (5 bases). This CDR3 region has 16 residues. V shed 6 bases and J shed 1 base, with 16 bases lying between them. CDR1 and CDR2 (germline): SNHLY, FYNNEI. The CDR3 region is CASRGDLGGSNQPQHF. As DNA, the CDR3 is TGTGCCAGCAGAGGGGACCTGGGGGGGAGCAATCAGCCCCAGCATTTT.

This chain's CDR3 is CASGKTVYNEQFF. The CDR3, as DNA: TGTGCCAGCGGAAAGACAGTTTACAATGAGCAGTTCTTC. V and J are TRBV2 and TRBJ2-1; D is perhaps TRBD1 (5 bases). Germline assignment: CDR1 SNHLY and CDR2 FYNNEI. This CDR3 is 13 amino acids long. Trimming cost V 8 bases and J 4 bases, with 12 bases left between them.

The J gene is TRBJ2-7, the V gene TRBV25-1; 9 bases align to TRBD1. The CDR3 length is 16 residues. Germline loops: CDR1 MGHDK, CDR2 SYGVNS. After removal of 1 base from V and 2 bases from J, the junction contained 6 bases not matched to a gene. The CDR3 is CASSEFGTGPTYEQYF. The CDR3 bases are TGTGCCAGCAGTGAATTTGGGACAGGGCCCACCTACGAGCAGTACTTC.

The genes are TRBV28 and TRBJ2-7, with D maybe TRBD2 (5 bases). The CDR3 consists of 15 residues. Germline V gene lookup returns CDR1 MDHEN and CDR2 SYDVKM. Trimming pared 4 bases from V and 7 bases from J, leaving 20 bases between. In DNA, the CDR3 is TGTGCCAGCAGTTCCCCCGCGTTAGCGAGATGGGAGCAGTACTTC. It specifies CASSSPALARWEQYF. Supplemented by reference TRBV28 and TRBJ2-7, the full variable domain reads DVKVTQSSRYLVKRTGEKVFLECVQDMDHENMFWYRQDPGLGLRLIYFSYDVKMKEKGDIPEGYSVSREKKERFSLILESASTNQTSMYLCASSSPALARWEQYFGPGTRLTVT.

The V gene is TRBV7-5, the J gene TRBJ2-1; no DNA check was done on the table's D call, TRBD2. TRBV7-5 is a documented pseudogene. CDR3 size: 20 residues. The CDR3 loop is CARRGSPGLAGKSSYNEQFF. CDR3 DNA sequence: TGTGCCAGAAGGGGTTCGCCGGGACTAGCGGGAAAAAGCTCCTACAATGAGCAGTTCTTC.

The chain couples TRBV28 to TRBJ1-6; D is uncertain. V lost 2 bases and J lost 7, with 12 bases in between. There are 15 residues in the CDR3. The germline V gene has CDR1 MDHEN and CDR2 SYDVKM. CDR3 coding DNA: TGTGCCAGCAGTTTAAGTGGGCTAGAGAATTCACCCCTCCACTTT. Amino acids: CASSLSGLENSPLHF.

The rearrangement joins TRBV6-5 to TRBJ1-4; D gene uncertain. The CDR3 has 14 amino acids. Germline V gene sequence: CDR1 MNHEY, CDR2 SVGAGI. Trimming pared 2 bases from V and 2 bases from J, leaving 6 bases between. As DNA, the CDR3 is TGTGCCAGCAGTTACAGGCAGACTAATGAAAAACTGTTTTTT. It is translated as CASSYRQTNEKLFF.

The CDR3 DNA sequence: TGTGCCAGCAGCCCGGGACAGGGGGATGAGCAGTTCTTC. It yields the protein CASSPGQGDEQFF. The rearrangement uses TRBV4-2 and TRBJ2-1; 11 bases align to TRBD1. This CDR3 is built from 13 residues. J gave up 8 bases and V 4 bases, and 1 base lay outside the gene matches. CDR1 and CDR2 (germline): LGHNA, YNFKEQ.

In this sample, this clone turned up a few times. The J gene is TRBJ2-7, the V gene TRBV11-2, with 9 nucleotides matching TRBD1. Germline V gene lookup returns CDR1 SGHAT and CDR2 FQNNGV. V dropped 6 bases and J dropped 5; count of bases not matched to a gene: 5. The CDR3 runs to 13 residues. The CDR3 DNA is TGTGCCAGCAGAAGGACAGGGGAGAACGAGCAGTACTTC. It is translated as CASRRTGENEQYF.

The chain links TRBV19 to TRBJ1-1; possible D gene TRBD1, 6 bases. The CDR3 length is 15 residues. CDR1 and CDR2 (germline): LNHDA, SQIVND (reference sequence). V was trimmed by 5 bases and J by 1 base, leaving 14 bases between them. For the CDR3, the DNA is TGTGCCAGTAGTCACCGCGGAGGGGGGAACACTGAAGCTTTCTTT. It encodes CASSHRGGGNTEAFF.

This clone has just one count. The CDR3 nucleotides are TGCGCCAGCAGGTCGGCCTCCCGCGGGGAGCTGTTTTTT. Translating it yields CASRSASRGELFF. The chain recombines TRBV10-1 with TRBJ2-2, with D unclear. Germline-derived CDR1 and CDR2 are WNHNN and SYGVQD (reference sequence). The CDR3 totals 13 residues. V gave up 6 bases and J gave up 7 bases, with 12 bases separating them.

The chain employs TRBV11-2 and TRBJ2-1, with D perhaps TRBD1 or TRBD2 (5 bases each). CDR1 is SGHAT, CDR2 FQNNGV, per germline. There are 13 residues in the CDR3. The ends were cut back, 0 bases at V and 9 bases at J, with 9 bases in the middle. The DNA for the CDR3 is TGTGCCAGCAGCTTAGAGTCAGGGACTGAGCAGTTCTTC. It codes for CASSLESGTEQFF.

V usage is TRBV20-1 and J usage is TRBJ2-7; D is unresolved. Germline CDR1 DFQATT, CDR2 SNEGSKA (reference sequence). This CDR3 spans 11 amino acids. Trimming removed 5 bases from V and 6 bases from J, with 11 bases in between. This chain's CDR3 is CSALVVFEQYF. The CDR3 coding sequence is TGCAGTGCTCTTGTCGTCTTCGAGCAGTACTTC.

This clone came up once. J is TRBJ2-3 and V is TRBV5-1; 7 bases agree with TRBD2. This CDR3 contains 14 residues. Germline CDR1 is SGHRS and CDR2 is YFSETQ. After removal of 4 bases from V and 6 bases from J, the junction contained 8 bases not matched to a gene. For the CDR3, the DNA is TGCGCCAGCAGCCCACCGACTAGCTCCGATACGCAGTATTTT. It encodes CASSPPTSSDTQYF.

The rearrangement uses TRBV5-1 and TRBJ2-7; TRBD2 matches at 10 bases. J gave up 5 bases and V 0 bases, and 8 bases lay outside the gene matches. The CDR3 consists of 16 residues. Germline V CDR1 and CDR2: SGHRS, YFSETQ. The CDR3, as DNA: TGCGCCAGCAGCTTGGCTCCGGGACTAGCGACCGACGAGCAGTACTTC. Encoded protein: CASSLAPGLATDEQYF.

V usage is TRBV6-1 and J usage is TRBJ2-2, with D perhaps given as TRBD1 or TRBD2 (5 bases each). The CDR3 totals 16 residues. The germline V gene encodes CDR1 MNHNS and CDR2 SASEGT. Deletions cut 3 bases from V and 2 bases from J, with 13 bases between. The CDR3: CASSDTGTDNTGELFF. In nucleotides, the CDR3 is TGTGCCAGCAGTGACACCGGGACGGACAACACCGGGGAGCTGTTTTTT.